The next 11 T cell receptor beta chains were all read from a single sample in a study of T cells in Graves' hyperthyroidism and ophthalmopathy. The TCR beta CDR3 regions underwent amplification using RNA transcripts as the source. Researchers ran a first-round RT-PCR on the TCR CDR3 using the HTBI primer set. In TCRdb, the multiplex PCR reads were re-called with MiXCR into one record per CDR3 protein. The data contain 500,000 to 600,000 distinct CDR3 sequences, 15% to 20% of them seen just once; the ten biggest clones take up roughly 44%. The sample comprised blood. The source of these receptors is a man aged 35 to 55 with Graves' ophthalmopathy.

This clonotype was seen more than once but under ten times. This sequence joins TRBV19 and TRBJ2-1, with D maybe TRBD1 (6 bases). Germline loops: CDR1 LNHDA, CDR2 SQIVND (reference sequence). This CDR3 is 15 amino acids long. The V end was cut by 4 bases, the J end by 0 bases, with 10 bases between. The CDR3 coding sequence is TGTGCCAGTAGTACGGACAGAAACTCCTACAATGAGCAGTTCTTC. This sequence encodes CASSTDRNSYNEQFF.

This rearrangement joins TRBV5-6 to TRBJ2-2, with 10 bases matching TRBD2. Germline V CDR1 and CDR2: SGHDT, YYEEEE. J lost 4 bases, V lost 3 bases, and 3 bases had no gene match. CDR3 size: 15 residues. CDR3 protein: CASSSSGGLTGELFF. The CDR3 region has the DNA TGTGCCAGCAGCTCTAGCGGGGGCCTCACCGGGGAGCTGTTTTTT.

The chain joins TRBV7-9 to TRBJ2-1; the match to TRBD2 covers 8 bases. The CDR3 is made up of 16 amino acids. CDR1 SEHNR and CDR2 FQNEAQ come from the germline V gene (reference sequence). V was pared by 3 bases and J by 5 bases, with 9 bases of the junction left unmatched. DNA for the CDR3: TGTGCCAGCAGCTTTACCGGGACTAGAAGGAACAATGAGCAGTTCTTC. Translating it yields CASSFTGTRRNNEQFF.

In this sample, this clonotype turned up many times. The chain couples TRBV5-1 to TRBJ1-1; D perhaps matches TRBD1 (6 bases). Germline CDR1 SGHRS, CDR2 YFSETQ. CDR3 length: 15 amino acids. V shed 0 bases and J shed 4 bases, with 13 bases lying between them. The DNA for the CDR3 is TGCGCCAGCAGCTTGGCTACAGGGAGATTCACTGAAGCTTTCTTT. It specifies CASSLATGRFTEAFF.

In nucleotides, the CDR3 is TGCGCCAGCAGCTGGGCTAGCGGGGGGATATACGAGCAGTACTTC. Protein: CASSWASGGIYEQYF. The chain employs TRBV5-1 and TRBJ2-7, with 11 nucleotides matching TRBD2. The CDR3 covers 15 residues. The V gene end was trimmed by 3 bases and the J gene end by 4 bases; junction bases not matched to a gene: 6. Looked up from germline, CDR1 is SGHRS and CDR2 is YFSETQ.

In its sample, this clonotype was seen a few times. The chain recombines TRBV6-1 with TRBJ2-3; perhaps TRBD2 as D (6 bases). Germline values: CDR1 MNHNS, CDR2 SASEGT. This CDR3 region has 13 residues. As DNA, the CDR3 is TGTGCAAGCGGGCGCCAGGGAGGAGATACGCAGTATTTT. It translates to CASGRQGGDTQYF.

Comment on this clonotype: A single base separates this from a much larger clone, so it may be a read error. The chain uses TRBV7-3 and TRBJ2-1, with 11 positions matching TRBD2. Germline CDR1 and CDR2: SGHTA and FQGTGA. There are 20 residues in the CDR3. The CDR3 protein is CGSSYGGGLAGGRSYNEQFF. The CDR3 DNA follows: TGTGGCAGCAGCTATGGAGGGGGGCTAGCGGGAGGCCGATCCTACAATGAGCAGTTCTTC.

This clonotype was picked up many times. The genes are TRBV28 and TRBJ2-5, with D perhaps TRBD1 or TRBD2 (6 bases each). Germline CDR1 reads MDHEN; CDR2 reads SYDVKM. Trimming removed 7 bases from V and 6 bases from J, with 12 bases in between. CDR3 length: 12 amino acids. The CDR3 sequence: CASNSGAKTQYF. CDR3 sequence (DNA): TGTGCCAGCAATTCGGGGGCGAAGACCCAGTACTTC.

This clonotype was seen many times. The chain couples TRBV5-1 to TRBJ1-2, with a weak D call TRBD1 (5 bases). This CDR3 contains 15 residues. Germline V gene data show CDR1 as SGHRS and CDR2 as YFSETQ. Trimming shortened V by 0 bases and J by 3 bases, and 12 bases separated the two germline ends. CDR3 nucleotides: TGCGCCAGCAGCTTGGTTCCGGGGCTCGACTATGGCTACACCTTC. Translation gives CASSLVPGLDYGYTF.

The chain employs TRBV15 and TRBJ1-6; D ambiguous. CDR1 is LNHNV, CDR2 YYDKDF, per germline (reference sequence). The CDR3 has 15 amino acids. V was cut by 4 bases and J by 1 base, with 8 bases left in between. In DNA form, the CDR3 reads TGTGCCACCAGCACTTCCGGGTCCTATAATTCACCCCTCCACTTT. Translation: CATSTSGSYNSPLHF.

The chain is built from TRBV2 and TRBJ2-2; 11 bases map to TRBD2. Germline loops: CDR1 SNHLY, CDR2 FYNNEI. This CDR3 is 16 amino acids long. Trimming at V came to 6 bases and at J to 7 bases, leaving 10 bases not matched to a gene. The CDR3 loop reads CASSLGLAALNGELFF. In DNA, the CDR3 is TGTGCCAGCAGCCTGGGACTAGCGGCTCTTAACGGGGAGCTGTTTTTT.